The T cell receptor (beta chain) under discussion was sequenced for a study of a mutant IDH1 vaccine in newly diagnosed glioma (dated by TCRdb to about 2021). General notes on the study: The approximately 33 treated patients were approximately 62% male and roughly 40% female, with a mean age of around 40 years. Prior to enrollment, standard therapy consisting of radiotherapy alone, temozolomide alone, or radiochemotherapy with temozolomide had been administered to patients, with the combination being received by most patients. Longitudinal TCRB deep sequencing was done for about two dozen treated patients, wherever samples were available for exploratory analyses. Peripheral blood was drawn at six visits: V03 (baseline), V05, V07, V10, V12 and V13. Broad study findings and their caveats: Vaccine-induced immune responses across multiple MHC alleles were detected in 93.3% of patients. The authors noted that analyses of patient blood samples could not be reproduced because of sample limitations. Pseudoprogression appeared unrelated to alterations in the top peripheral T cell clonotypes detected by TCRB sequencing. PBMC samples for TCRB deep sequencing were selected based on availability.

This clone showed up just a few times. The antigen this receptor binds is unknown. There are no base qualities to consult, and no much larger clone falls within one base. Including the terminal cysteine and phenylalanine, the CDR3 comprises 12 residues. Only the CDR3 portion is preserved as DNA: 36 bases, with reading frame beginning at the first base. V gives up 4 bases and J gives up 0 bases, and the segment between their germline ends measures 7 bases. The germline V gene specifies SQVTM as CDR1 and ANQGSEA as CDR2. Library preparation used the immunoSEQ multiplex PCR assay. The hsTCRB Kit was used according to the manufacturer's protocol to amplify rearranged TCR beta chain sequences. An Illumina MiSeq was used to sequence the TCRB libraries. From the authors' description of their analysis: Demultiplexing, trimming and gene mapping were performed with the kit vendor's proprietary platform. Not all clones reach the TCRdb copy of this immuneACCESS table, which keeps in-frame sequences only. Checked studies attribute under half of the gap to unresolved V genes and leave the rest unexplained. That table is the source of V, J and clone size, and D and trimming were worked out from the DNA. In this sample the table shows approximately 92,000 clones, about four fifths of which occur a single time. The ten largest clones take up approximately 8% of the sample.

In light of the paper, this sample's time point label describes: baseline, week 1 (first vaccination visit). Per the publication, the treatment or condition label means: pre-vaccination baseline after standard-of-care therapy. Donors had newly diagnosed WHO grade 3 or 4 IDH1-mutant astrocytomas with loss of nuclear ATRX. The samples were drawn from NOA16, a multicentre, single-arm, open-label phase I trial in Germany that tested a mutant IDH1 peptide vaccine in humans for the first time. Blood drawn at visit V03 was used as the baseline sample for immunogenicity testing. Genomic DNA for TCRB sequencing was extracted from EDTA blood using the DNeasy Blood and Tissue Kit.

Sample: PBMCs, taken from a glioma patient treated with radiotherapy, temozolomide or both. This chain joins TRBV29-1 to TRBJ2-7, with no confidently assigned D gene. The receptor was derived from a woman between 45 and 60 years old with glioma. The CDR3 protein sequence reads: CSVVQTSYEQYF. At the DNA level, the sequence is TGCAGCGTTGTCCAGACCTCCTACGAGCAGTACTTC.